The clone carrying this T cell receptor (beta chain) came up once. The PCR employed 60 Vbeta primers together with 13 Jbeta primers. Method: immunoSEQ multiplex PCR; TCRdb's copy keeps in-frame clones and lacks some. The sample has some 93,000 clones; 70% to 85% are singletons. This sample stems from a study of cytomegalovirus exposure and HLA in healthy donors. Sequencing was carried out using PBMCs. The TCR originated in a man aged 50 or older in good health and CMV-seronegative.

Here the CDR3 DNA reads TGCGCCAGCAGAGGAGCGGGGGGAAACAATGAGCAGTTCTTC. Translation gives CASRGAGGNNEQFF. V and J are TRBV10-2 and TRBJ2-1; 9 positions agree with TRBD2. This CDR3 has 14 residues. V trimming: 6 bases; J trimming: 5 bases; junction bases outside the gene matches: 5. Germline values: CDR1 WSHSY, CDR2 SAAADI.